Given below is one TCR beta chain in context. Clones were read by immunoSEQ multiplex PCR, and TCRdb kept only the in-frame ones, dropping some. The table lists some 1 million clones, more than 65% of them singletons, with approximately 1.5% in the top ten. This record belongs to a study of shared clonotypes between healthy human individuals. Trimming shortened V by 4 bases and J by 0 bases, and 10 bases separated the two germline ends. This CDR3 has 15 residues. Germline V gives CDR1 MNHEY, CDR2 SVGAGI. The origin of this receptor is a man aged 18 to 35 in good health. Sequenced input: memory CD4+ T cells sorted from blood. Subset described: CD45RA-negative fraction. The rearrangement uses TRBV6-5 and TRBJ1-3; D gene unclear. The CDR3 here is CASSSATRSGNTIYF. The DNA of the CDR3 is TGTGCCAGCAGTTCCGCGACTCGCTCTGGAAACACCATATATTTT.